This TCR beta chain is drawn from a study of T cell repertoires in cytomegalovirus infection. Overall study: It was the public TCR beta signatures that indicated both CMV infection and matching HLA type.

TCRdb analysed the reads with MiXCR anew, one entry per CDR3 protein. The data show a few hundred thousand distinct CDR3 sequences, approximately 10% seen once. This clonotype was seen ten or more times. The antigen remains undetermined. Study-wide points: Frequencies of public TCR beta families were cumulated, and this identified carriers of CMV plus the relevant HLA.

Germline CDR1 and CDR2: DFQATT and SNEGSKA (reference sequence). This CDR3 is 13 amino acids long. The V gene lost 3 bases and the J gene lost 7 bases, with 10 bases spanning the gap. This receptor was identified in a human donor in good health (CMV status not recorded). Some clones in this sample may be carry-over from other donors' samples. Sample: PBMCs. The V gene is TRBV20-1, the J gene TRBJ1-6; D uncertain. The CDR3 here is CSASPFENSPLHF. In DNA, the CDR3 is TGCAGTGCTAGTCCCTTCGAGAATTCACCCCTCCACTTT.